This TCR beta chain was identified during a study of cytomegalovirus exposure and HLA in healthy donors. The donors were members of the roughly 130-subject validation cohort (separate from the approximately 670-subject first cohort). CDR1 and CDR2 (germline): SQVTM, ANQGSEA. V was clipped by 7 bases and J by 8 bases; unmatched bases: 14. This CDR3 has 14 residues. The method was immunoSEQ multiplex PCR; TCRdb's version includes in-frame clones alone and lacks a portion of them. The sample has under 300,000 clones; 90% are singletons. Study-wide findings and caveats: That first-cohort TCR clusters tended to co-occur in the 120 or so validation repertoires was found in a later analysis. Researchers catalogued some 160 TCR beta chains as cytomegalovirus-associated. The classifier reportedly diagnosed cytomegalovirus status with high sensitivity and specificity.

Remarks on this clone: Antigen specificity is unknown.

Sequenced material: PBMCs. This clonotype was sampled from a woman between 18 and 29 years old in good health and CMV-seronegative. The chain has TRBV29-1 and TRBJ1-1, with 9 bases aligning to TRBD1. Written as DNA, the CDR3 is TGCAGCGCCGCTACAGGGGGCTCAGCCCCGGAAGCTTTCTTT. Translation: CSAATGGSAPEAFF. Supplemented by reference TRBV29-1 and TRBJ1-1, the full variable domain reads SAVISQKPSRDICQRGTSLTIQCQVDSQVTMMFWYRQQPGQSLTLIATANQGSEATYESGFVIDKFPISRPNLTFSTLTVSNMSPEDSSIYLCSAATGGSAPEAFFGQGTRLTVV.